The text below deals with one TCR beta chain. V gave up 5 bases and J gave up 4 bases, with 14 bases separating them. This CDR3 comprises 14 residues. The germline CDR1 and CDR2 sequences are MNHEY and SMNVEV (reference sequence). CD8 memory pooled CD45RO+ cells and CCR7-negative CD45RA+ TemRA cells. Here immunoSEQ multiplex PCR was the method, and the copy in TCRdb shows in-frame clones only, minus some. The sample has more than 550,000 clones, about 90% seen once. The data derive from a study of shared clonotypes between healthy human individuals. At the level of the study: For every donor, three CD4 naive, three CD4 memory, two CD8 naive and one CD8 memory plates were used.

The sequencing sample was made of memory CD8+ T cells from PBMCs. The subset: CD45RO+ cells pooled with CCR7-negative TemRA cells. This sequence originates from a young man in good health. Some clones in this sample may be carry-over from other donors' samples. This rearrangement joins TRBV27 to TRBJ1-1; TRBD1 is a possible D gene (6 bases). The CDR3 coding sequence is TGTGCCAGCAGTGTCAGGGGTGGTAGCACTGAAGCTTTCTTT. This translates into CASSVRGGSTEAFF.